The T cell receptor (beta chain) described here comes from a study of T-cell memory formation after mild COVID-19. TCRdb independently ran MiXCR on the 5' RACE reads; one entry per CDR3 protein. The sample lists about 400,000 distinct CDR3 sequences, 20% to 30% occurring once. V dropped 3 bases and J dropped 2; count of bases not matched to a gene: 8. This CDR3 has 15 amino acids. Germline CDR1 reads DFQATT; CDR2 reads SNEGSKA (reference sequence). Many counts were recorded for this clonotype. Sequencing was performed on PBMCs or a T cell subset sorted from them (not recorded which). The sequence came from an adult woman who had mild COVID-19 (a few samples of this study predate the infection). Cell type and time point are not known. The V gene is TRBV20-1, the J gene TRBJ2-3; 7 bases are shared with TRBD2. CDR3 sequence (DNA): TGCAGTGCTAGCGGCAGCGGGGCCTTCACAGATACGCAGTATTTT. It encodes CSASGSGAFTDTQYF.